This T cell receptor beta chain was obtained from a study of blood T cells in healthy people across ages. A second 7 to 11 cycle PCR used barcoded and J-beta primers. Template switching added a 12-random-nucleotide identifier to every cDNA molecule. TCRdb ran MiXCR on the 5' RACE reads and lists one entry per CDR3 protein. The sample comprises 710,000 or so distinct CDR3 sequences, 32% of which are singletons, and 15% to 19% rests with the top ten. Ten or more counts support this clonotype. Every donor contributed roughly 10 milliliters of peripheral blood by blood draw. V dropped 4 bases and J dropped 0 bases, with 11 bases sitting between them. CDR3 size: 15 residues. Germline V gene lookup returns CDR1 SGDLS and CDR2 YYNGEE.

J is TRBJ2-1 and V is TRBV9; perhaps D is TRBD1 or TRBD2 (5 bases each). The sequence was obtained from a woman of 80 years or more in good health. The sample consisted of blood. CDR3 residues: CASSREGFSYNEQFF. As DNA, the CDR3 is TGTGCCAGCAGCAGAGAGGGGTTCTCCTACAATGAGCAGTTCTTC.